Described below is a single T cell receptor (beta chain) sequence and its context. Its target is not known. A second PCR of about 6 to 11 cycles used a sample-barcoded 5' primer and a J-beta primer mix. TCRdb fed the 5' RACE reads into MiXCR, producing one record per CDR3 protein. This table has 700,000 to 850,000 distinct CDR3 sequences, roughly 40% appearing once. The source of the sample is a study of blood T cells in healthy people across ages. The study, taken as a whole, reports: PBMC samples, being unsorted, prevented any conclusive comparison of naive and antigen-experienced cells.

Russia was home to the donors, healthy Caucasian individuals aged about 6 to 90. Each sample had at least 6.5 million PBMCs isolated. The V and J ends lost 4 bases and 9 bases respectively, with 16 bases between them. The CDR3 totals 15 residues. Looked up from germline, CDR1 is LGHNA and CDR2 is YSLEER. The rearrangement uses TRBV4-3 and TRBJ1-6; TRBD1 might be the D (5 bases). Sequenced input: blood. The TCR originated in a man aged 18 to 29 in good health. The CDR3 region has the DNA TGCGCCAGCAGCCCAAGGGCGGGGGAGGGTTCACCCCTCCACTTT. Translation gives CASSPRAGEGSPLHF.